These 11 T cell receptor beta chains came from one sample sequenced in a study of blood T cells in healthy people across ages. Primed by a sample-barcoded 5' primer and a J-beta primer mix, a second PCR proceeded for about 6 to 11 cycles. Each CDR3 protein is one row after TCRdb ran MiXCR on the 5' RACE reads. The profile shows more than 1,400,000 distinct CDR3 sequences, roughly 45% of them singletons. Sequencing input: blood. All receptors come from a woman younger than 30 in good health.

The chain combines TRBV4-1 with TRBJ2-6; unclear D gene. The germline CDR1 and CDR2 sequences are MGHRA and YSYEKL. The CDR3 is 14 amino acids. V dropped 6 bases and J dropped 12 bases, with 18 bases sitting between them. As DNA, the CDR3 is TGCGCCAGCAGACCCCCCGGCCGGCAATCCGTCCTGACTTTC. Its translation: CASRPPGRQSVLTF.

CDR3 residues: CAWRGTMNTEAFF. In nucleotides, the CDR3 is TGTGCCTGGAGGGGAACTATGAACACTGAAGCTTTCTTT. This chain uses TRBV30 with TRBJ1-1; unclear D gene. Germline V gives CDR1 GTSNPN, CDR2 SVGIG (reference sequence). The V end lost 3 bases, the J end lost 0 bases, and 8 bases lay between the germline ends. The CDR3 contains 13 residues.

Notes on this clonotype: This may be a read error, as it is one base from a much larger clone. The V and J genes are TRBV29-1 and TRBJ2-1; D unresolved. V lost 7 bases to trimming and J lost 9 bases, with 19 bases between them. This CDR3 has 13 residues. CDR1 and CDR2 from the germline V gene are SQVTM and ANQGSEA. The CDR3 DNA follows: TGCAGCGGGCAAGAGAGGATCGGAAGTGAGCAGTTCTTC. Translated, it gives CSGQERIGSEQFF.

The genes are TRBV5-1 and TRBJ2-7; D possibly corresponds to TRBD2 (7 bases). The V end lost 0 bases, the J end lost 2 bases, and 18 bases lay between the germline ends. Germline loops: CDR1 SGHRS, CDR2 YFSETQ. The CDR3 is made up of 17 amino acids. The DNA of the CDR3 is TGCGCCAGCAGCTTGGCCAGGGGCGGGACTATAACCTACGAGCAGTACTTC. Its protein product is CASSLARGGTITYEQYF.

This clonotype has a handful of counts. The chain recombines TRBV10-3 with TRBJ2-1; 14 bases fit TRBD2. Losses at the gene ends were 7 bases for V and 7 bases for J; bases not matched to a gene: 9. The CDR3 spans 16 residues. Germline V gives CDR1 ENHRY, CDR2 SYGVKD. The CDR3 here is CAITLGLAGAENEQFF. The CDR3 DNA follows: TGTGCCATCACCTTGGGACTAGCGGGAGCAGAAAATGAGCAGTTCTTC.

As regards this clonotype: The germline gene is not matched at one end of the junction; a read error may be the cause. The chain joins TRBV7-9 to TRBJ1-2; 8 nucleotides line up with TRBD1. From germline, CDR1 is SEHNR and CDR2 FQNEAQ (reference sequence). The CDR3 spans 17 residues. The CDR3, as DNA: TGCGCCAGCAGCCCGCGGGGCAGAGCAGGGGGCAGCTATGGCTACACCTTC. Translated, it gives CASSPRGRAGGSYGYTF.

This clonotype was observed a few times. The chain combines TRBV5-8 with TRBJ2-5; D unclear. The better agreement between TRBJ2-7 and the DNA end casts doubt on the J call. Germline CDR1 reads SGHTS; CDR2 reads YDEGEE. CDR3 length equals 15 residues. CDR3 sequence: CASSLEGGWVYEQYF. The CDR3, as DNA: TGTGCCAGCAGCTTGGAAGGCGGATGGGTCTACGAGCAGTACTTC.

This clonotype was counted only a few times. The CDR3 region has the DNA TGTGCCAGCAGCTGGGCGACGGCCAAGAACACTGAAGCTTTCTTT. Its protein product is CASSWATAKNTEAFF. The genes are TRBV5-5 and TRBJ1-1; D not certain. Trimming cost V 3 bases and J 1 base, with 13 bases left between them. Per the germline V gene, CDR1 is SGHKS and CDR2 is YYEKEE (reference sequence). This CDR3 has 15 residues.

The genes are TRBV7-2 and TRBJ2-3; 7 bases are shared with TRBD1. Germline V gene lookup returns CDR1 SGHTA and CDR2 FQGNSA. The CDR3 is 16 amino acids. After removal of 4 bases from V and 3 bases from J, the junction contained 10 bases not matched to a gene. CDR3 coding DNA: TGTGCCAGCAGCTCCAACAGGGGAAGCTTTACAGATACGCAGTATTTT. It yields the protein CASSSNRGSFTDTQYF.

This clonotype was detected only a few times. V usage is TRBV12-3 or TRBV12-4 and J usage is TRBJ1-2; D is uncertain. The CDR3 is made up of 13 amino acids. Trimming stripped 3 bases from V and 6 bases from J, with 11 bases between. The CDR3 sequence is CASSFFPSHGYTF. The DNA of the CDR3 is TGTGCCAGCAGTTTTTTTCCGTCGCATGGCTACACCTTC.

This clonotype was observed a few times. The chain joins TRBV5-4 to TRBJ2-3, with a tentative D call TRBD2 (6 bases). Germline V gene data show CDR1 as SGHNT and CDR2 as YYREEE (reference sequence). V lost 2 bases and J lost 4, with 8 bases in between. This CDR3 is built from 13 residues. CDR3 sequence: CASSFWEADTQYF. CDR3 nucleotides: TGTGCCAGCAGCTTTTGGGAGGCAGATACGCAGTATTTT.